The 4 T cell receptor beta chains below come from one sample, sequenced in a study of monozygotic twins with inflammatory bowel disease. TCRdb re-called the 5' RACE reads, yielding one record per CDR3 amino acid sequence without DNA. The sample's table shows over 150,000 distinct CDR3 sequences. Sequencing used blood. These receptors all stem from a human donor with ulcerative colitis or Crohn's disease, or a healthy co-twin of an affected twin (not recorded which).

CDR3: CASSSSPYGYTF. The chain couples TRBV28 to TRBJ1-2. Germline V lookup: CDR1 MDHEN, CDR2 SYDVKM. CDR3 length equals 12 residues.

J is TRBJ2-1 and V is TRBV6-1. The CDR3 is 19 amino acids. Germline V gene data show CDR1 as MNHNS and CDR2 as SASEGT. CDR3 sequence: CASSEVYVSVRLSNNEQFF.

This CDR3 reads CSARSPLGLAGGVYEQYF. The genes are TRBV20-1 and TRBJ2-7; the TRBD2 assignment by TCRdb is unverifiable without DNA. CDR1 is DFQATT and CDR2 is SNEGSKA in the germline V gene (reference sequence). The CDR3 is 18 residues long.

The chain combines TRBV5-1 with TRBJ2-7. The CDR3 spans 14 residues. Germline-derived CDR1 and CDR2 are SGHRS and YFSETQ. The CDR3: CASSSSLLVYEQYF.